The 27 T cell receptor beta chains presented below share a single source sample, sequenced in a study of shared clonotypes between healthy human individuals. Using immunoSEQ multiplex PCR, the repertoire was profiled, and TCRdb retains in-frame clones only, with some absent. The sample carries roughly 2.5 million clones, 90% to 95% recorded once. Sequencing was done on a sample of naive CD4+ T cells sorted from blood. Documented subset: CD45RA+ positively selected. The receptors shown here come from a man aged 18 to 30 in good health.

V gene TRBV6-7 combines with J gene TRBJ2-3, with 11 nucleotides matching TRBD2. Being an ORF, TRBV6-7 has a function that is uncertain. With 0 bases clipped from V and 0 bases from J, the junction kept 11 bases outside the gene matches. The CDR3 is 20 amino acids. The CDR3 spells CASSYSETSGVDTSTDTQYF. The DNA of the CDR3 is TGTGCCAGCAGTTACTCTGAGACTAGCGGGGTGGATACTAGCACAGATACGCAGTATTTT.

This sequence joins TRBV11-3 and TRBJ1-6; 7 nucleotides line up with TRBD1. V shed 5 bases and J 5 bases; nucleotides not matched to a gene: 3. Germline V gene lookup returns CDR1 SGHNT and CDR2 YENEEA. The CDR3 consists of 14 residues. This CDR3 reads CASSKGGHNSPLHF. CDR3 in DNA: TGTGCCAGCAGCAAAGGGGGCCATAATTCACCCCTCCACTTT.

The chain recombines TRBV5-4 with TRBJ1-3; D is uncertain. Germline V CDR1 and CDR2: SGHNT, YYREEE (reference sequence). The CDR3 covers 16 residues. V was shortened by 4 bases and J by 2 bases, with 16 bases between the two germline ends. The DNA of the CDR3 is TGTGCCAGCAGCCTTGGGTCGGTCGGCGCTGGAAACACCATATATTTT. Protein sequence: CASSLGSVGAGNTIYF.

V usage is TRBV2 and J usage is TRBJ2-3; 11 positions agree with TRBD2. CDR3 size: 17 residues. Germline V gene sequence: CDR1 SNHLY, CDR2 FYNNEI. V gave up 5 bases and J gave up 2 bases; unmatched junction bases: 9. The CDR3 DNA is TGTGCCAGCAGTACCACCCCGGGACTAGCGGCCACAGATACGCAGTATTTT. Translation: CASSTTPGLAATDTQYF.

CDR3 DNA sequence: TGTGCTAGTGGTTTGGTACGAGGTAAGACCCCGGGCACTGAAGCTTTCTTT. This gives the protein CASGLVRGKTPGTEAFF. The gene calls are TRBV12-5 and TRBJ1-1; D is ambiguous. V was cut by 0 bases and J by 4 bases, with 18 bases left in between. The CDR3 sequence is 17 residues long. From germline, CDR1 is LGHNT and CDR2 FRNRAP.

The gene calls are TRBV9 and TRBJ2-7; weak D call: TRBD1 (6 bases). CDR1 is SGDLS, CDR2 YYNGEE, per germline. The CDR3 loop spans 14 amino acids. The V end was cut by 0 bases, the J end by 6 bases, with 13 bases between. CDR3 amino acids: CASSVGQDRAEQYF. The CDR3 nucleotides read TGTGCCAGCAGCGTAGGACAGGACCGAGCCGAGCAGTACTTC.

The count of this clone is one. The chain couples TRBV7-2 to TRBJ1-1, with TRBD1 identical over 9 bases. With V trimmed by 3 bases and J by 3 bases, 5 bases remained unmatched. The CDR3 extends over 15 amino acids. In germline, CDR1 is SGHTA, CDR2 FQGNSA. The CDR3 bases are TGTGCCAGCAGCTTCGACAGGGGGACCCACACTGAAGCTTTCTTT. It codes for CASSFDRGTHTEAFF.

This clone has a single count. This sequence joins TRBV5-4 and TRBJ1-3; D gene unclear. CDR3 length: 14 amino acids. The germline V and J ends were trimmed by 4 bases and 0 bases, with 8 bases remaining between them. Germline loops: CDR1 SGHNT, CDR2 YYREEE (reference sequence). DNA for the CDR3: TGTGCCAGCAGCGCGGGTAGCTCTGGAAACACCATATATTTT. This encodes CASSAGSSGNTIYF.

V usage is TRBV6-6 and J usage is TRBJ1-2; TRBD1 aligns across 10 bases. This CDR3 has 15 amino acids. Germline values: CDR1 MNHNY, CDR2 SVGAGI (reference sequence). V lost 4 bases, J lost 2 bases, and 4 bases stayed unmatched. Here the CDR3 reads CASSSPDRGNYGYTF. Written as DNA, the CDR3 is TGTGCCAGCAGTTCCCCGGACAGGGGGAACTATGGCTACACCTTC.

The chain has TRBV10-3 and TRBJ2-5, with TRBD2 matching 10 bases. CDR3 length: 16 amino acids. CDR1 is ENHRY, CDR2 SYGVKD, per germline. V shed 5 bases and J 3 bases; nucleotides not matched to a gene: 9. CDR3 residues: CAISPLAGGAKETQYF. CDR3 DNA sequence: TGTGCCATCAGTCCCTTAGCGGGAGGTGCCAAAGAGACCCAGTACTTC.

The chain employs TRBV6-4 and TRBJ2-2; 13 nucleotides line up with TRBD2. CDR1 MRHNA and CDR2 SNTAGT come from the germline V gene. V shed 8 bases, J shed 5 bases, and the junction held 5 bases outside the gene matches. The CDR3 is 15 amino acids. In DNA, the CDR3 is TGTGCCAGCGGGAGGACTAGCGGGGGTACCGGGGAGCTGTTTTTT. It translates to CASGRTSGGTGELFF.

The chain carries TRBV10-3 and TRBJ2-5, with D perhaps TRBD1 (5 bases). Germline V gene sequence: CDR1 ENHRY, CDR2 SYGVKD. This CDR3 contains 14 residues. Trimming shortened V by 6 bases and J by 4 bases, and 15 bases separated the two germline ends. CDR3 residues: CAIRGSGQGETQYF. CDR3 DNA sequence: TGTGCCATCAGGGGCTCCGGGCAGGGAGAGACCCAGTACTTC.

The chain recombines TRBV6-5 with TRBJ2-7; tentative D call: TRBD1 (5 bases). Germline-derived CDR1 and CDR2 are MNHEY and SVGAGI. Between the trimmed V and J ends, which lost 0 bases and 4 bases, there was a span of 10 bases. CDR3 size: 14 residues. The CDR3 DNA is TGTGCCAGCAGTTACTCGGCAGGGCGATACGAGCAGTACTTC. Its translation is CASSYSAGRYEQYF.

Concerning this clone itself: The same CDR3 is also encoded by other DNA sequences in this sample. In DNA, the CDR3 is TGCGCCAGCAGCCTTACACTCAACACCGGGGAGCTGTTTTTT. This encodes CASSLTLNTGELFF. The chain uses TRBV5-1 and TRBJ2-2; no clear D gene. Trimming left V 4 bases short and J 2 bases short, with 9 bases between. The V gene's germline CDR1 is SGHRS and CDR2 YFSETQ. There are 14 residues in the CDR3.

The chain recombines TRBV4-3 with TRBJ2-5; 7 positions match TRBD2. The germline V gene encodes CDR1 LGHNA and CDR2 YSLEER. There are 17 residues in the CDR3. Trimming removed 3 bases from V and 1 base from J; junction bases left unmatched: 11. Here the CDR3 reads CASSHLRGVGSQETQYF. Written as DNA, the CDR3 is TGCGCCAGCAGCCACCTCCGGGGGGTGGGGAGCCAAGAGACCCAGTACTTC.

V gene TRBV6-5 combines with J gene TRBJ1-2; no definite D call. The CDR3 has 13 amino acids. CDR1 is MNHEY and CDR2 is SVGAGI in the germline V gene. The germline V and J ends were trimmed by 5 bases and 8 bases, with 15 bases remaining between them. CDR3 DNA sequence: TGTGCCAGCAGTCGAGACCAAACCGGCGGCTACACCTTC. Translating it yields CASSRDQTGGYTF.

As concerns this clone: Additional DNA sequences in this sample encode the identical CDR3. This chain connects TRBV5-1 to TRBJ2-1, with 7 bases lining up with TRBD2. The CDR3 has 15 amino acids. The trim removed 0 bases at V and 4 bases at J, leaving 4 bases unmatched. CDR1 and CDR2 from the germline V gene are SGHRS and YFSETQ. The CDR3 sequence: CASSLGASGYNEQFF. DNA for the CDR3: TGCGCCAGCAGCTTGGGGGCTAGCGGTTACAATGAGCAGTTCTTC.

The chain has TRBV7-9 and TRBJ1-5; D gene uncertain. CDR1 and CDR2 (germline): SEHNR, FQNEAQ (reference sequence). The CDR3 has 14 amino acids. Trimming stripped 5 bases from V and 7 bases from J, with 15 bases between. The CDR3 nucleotides read TGTGCCAGCAGCCACCCCGGGGTGGAGCAGCCCCAGCATTTT. Its translation: CASSHPGVEQPQHF.

This rearrangement joins TRBV19 to TRBJ2-7; D is uncertain. V lost 4 bases, J lost 0 bases, and 10 bases lay in between. There are 14 residues in the CDR3. Germline V CDR1 and CDR2: LNHDA, SQIVND (reference sequence). The CDR3 coding sequence is TGTGCCAGTAGTAGGGCGGCAAGCTCCTACGAGCAGTACTTC. Its translation: CASSRAASSYEQYF. Variable domain in full (rest from reference TRBV19 and TRBJ2-7): DGGITQSPKYLFRKEGQNVTLSCEQNLNHDAMYWYRQDPGQGLRLIYYSQIVNDFQKGDIAEGYSVSREKKESFPLTVTSAQKNPTAFYLCASSRAASSYEQYFGPGTRLTVT.

The genes are TRBV10-3 and TRBJ1-2, with D perhaps TRBD1 (5 bases). V gave up 3 bases and J gave up 8 bases, with 10 bases separating them. The germline gives CDR1 ENHRY, CDR2 SYGVKD. CDR3 size: 12 residues. Here the CDR3 reads CAISEIGAGYTF. The CDR3 DNA sequence: TGTGCCATCAGTGAAATAGGGGCAGGCTACACCTTC.

The CDR3 is CASSQPTGSRYNEQFF. The CDR3 DNA reads as TGCGCCAGCAGCCAACCTACGGGGAGCAGGTACAATGAGCAGTTCTTC. The chain combines TRBV4-1 with TRBJ2-1; D may be TRBD2 (5 bases). Trimming removed 2 bases at V and 4 bases at J, with 15 bases between. Looked up from germline, CDR1 is MGHRA and CDR2 is YSYEKL. CDR3 length: 16 residues.

The chain couples TRBV7-8 to TRBJ1-1; possible D gene TRBD1, 5 bases. In germline, CDR1 is SGHVS, CDR2 FQNEAQ. V gave up 1 base and J gave up 1 base, with 13 bases separating them. CDR3 length: 16 amino acids. The CDR3 is CASSLVGGFGNTEAFF. The DNA for the CDR3 is TGTGCCAGCAGCTTAGTTGGGGGGTTTGGGAACACTGAAGCTTTCTTT.

The CDR3 loop is CASSRGGGQPQHF. CDR3 nucleotides: TGTGCCAGCAGCCGGGGGGGAGGTCAGCCCCAGCATTTT. This chain links TRBV16 with TRBJ1-5, with a tentative D call TRBD1 (5 bases). The germline gives CDR1 KGHSY, CDR2 FQNENV. Trimming took 4 bases from V and 6 from J, leaving 10 bases between them. The CDR3 runs to 13 residues.

V and J are TRBV6-1 and TRBJ1-3; 7 nucleotides match TRBD1. This CDR3 spans 16 amino acids. After removal of 0 bases from V and 0 bases from J, the junction contained 2 bases not matched to a gene. In germline, CDR1 is MNHNS, CDR2 SASEGT. In nucleotides, the CDR3 is TGTGCCAGCAGTGAAGCCCAGGGGGACTCTGGAAACACCATATATTTT. Amino acid sequence: CASSEAQGDSGNTIYF.

The chain employs TRBV7-3 and TRBJ2-1, with a tentative D call TRBD1 (5 bases). The CDR3 length is 13 residues. Trimming stripped 5 bases from V and 5 bases from J, with 10 bases between. In germline, CDR1 is SGHTA, CDR2 FQGTGA. The CDR3 sequence: CASSLDRHNEQFF. The CDR3 DNA follows: TGTGCCAGCAGCCTCGACAGACACAATGAGCAGTTCTTC.

This chain joins TRBV11-2 and TRBJ2-7; D ambiguous. CDR1 is SGHAT, CDR2 FQNNGV, per germline. This CDR3 spans 15 amino acids. Trimming took off 0 bases at V and 2 bases at J, with 11 bases between the two ends. CDR3 in amino acids: CASSLDRGSTYEQYF. The CDR3 nucleotides are TGTGCCAGCAGCTTAGATCGTGGCAGTACCTACGAGCAGTACTTC.

This rearrangement joins TRBV5-4 to TRBJ2-3; 9 positions match TRBD2. From germline, CDR1 is SGHNT and CDR2 YYREEE (reference sequence). Germline trimming cut 4 bases from V and 2 bases from J; bases unmatched to any gene: 8. There are 16 residues in the CDR3. The CDR3 protein is CASSGRTSANTDTQYF. As DNA, the CDR3 is TGTGCCAGCAGCGGAAGGACTAGCGCTAACACAGATACGCAGTATTTT. Drawing the rest from reference TRBV5-4 and TRBJ2-3, the complete variable domain is ETGVTQSPTHLIKTRGQQVTLRCSSQSGHNTVSWYQQALGQGPQFIFQYYREEENGRGNFPPRFSGLQFPNYSSELNVNALELDDSALYLCASSGRTSANTDTQYFGPGTRLTVL.